This TCR beta chain derives from a study of T cell clonality in common variable immunodeficiency. Diagnosis required reduced IgG, IgA and/or IgM with specific antibody deficiency. Study-wide findings and caveats: In common variable immunodeficiency, TCR beta chains reportedly carried fewer deletions and N-nucleotide insertions.

TCRdb's table, derived via immunoSEQ multiplex PCR, lists solely in-frame clones and lacks some. The sample presents some 28,000 clones, none singletons. There are 11 residues in the CDR3. V was cut by 5 bases and J by 5 bases, with 6 bases left in between. Germline loops: CDR1 SEHNR, CDR2 FQNEAQ (reference sequence). This clone was counted a few times. Its cognate antigen is unknown. The read falls 3 residues short of the CDR3 end, and the missing part is taken from the germline J gene. This sequence originates from a human donor with common variable immunodeficiency. V is TRBV7-9 and J is TRBJ2-5; no reliable D call. The sample comprised peripheral blood mononuclear cells. CDR3 DNA, as far as it was read: TGTGCCAGCAGCCTTATCGAGACC. As protein: CASSLIET. The full CDR3 reads CASSLIETQYF.